A single sample is the source of the 4 T cell receptor beta chains below, sequenced in a study of technical replicates of blood from several donors. Method: immunoSEQ multiplex PCR; TCRdb's copy keeps in-frame clones and lacks some. The table lists around 93,000 clones, approximately 94% of them singletons, with 0.25% to 0.35% in the top ten. The sample was T cells isolated from PBMCs. These TCRs come from a human donor in good health.

This clone was recorded once. V usage is TRBV18 and J usage is TRBJ2-7; 9 nucleotides agree with TRBD1. Losses at the gene ends were 0 bases for V and 5 bases for J; bases not matched to a gene: 5. Germline values: CDR1 KGHSH, CDR2 LQKENI. The CDR3 totals 15 residues. The CDR3 sequence is CASSPPVTGGNEQYF. CDR3 DNA sequence: TGTGCCAGCTCACCACCGGTTACAGGGGGCAACGAGCAGTACTTC.

V usage is TRBV4-2 and J usage is TRBJ2-3, with 7 bases fitting TRBD2. The trim removed 1 base at V and 4 bases at J, leaving 5 bases unmatched. The germline CDR1 and CDR2 sequences are LGHNA and YNFKEQ. The CDR3 runs 15 residues. CDR3 nucleotide sequence: TGTGCCAGCAGCCAAGGGCGGGGAGGGTCAGATACGCAGTATTTT. Translation gives CASSQGRGGSDTQYF.

V gene TRBV4-2 combines with J gene TRBJ1-3; D uncertain. Germline V gene lookup returns CDR1 LGHNA and CDR2 YNFKEQ. There are 16 residues in the CDR3. V lost 0 bases to trimming and J lost 0 bases, with 9 bases between them. This CDR3 is CASSQDMSYSGNTIYF. The CDR3 bases are TGTGCCAGCAGCCAAGATATGAGTTACTCTGGAAACACCATATATTTT.

This sequence joins TRBV7-3 and TRBJ1-5; D is unresolved. The CDR3 is made up of 13 amino acids. V lost 0 bases and J lost 3, with 3 bases in between. CDR1 and CDR2 (germline): SGHTA, FQGTGA. CDR3 amino acids: CASSLTANQPQHF. The CDR3 coding sequence is TGTGCCAGCAGCTTAACAGCCAATCAGCCCCAGCATTTT.